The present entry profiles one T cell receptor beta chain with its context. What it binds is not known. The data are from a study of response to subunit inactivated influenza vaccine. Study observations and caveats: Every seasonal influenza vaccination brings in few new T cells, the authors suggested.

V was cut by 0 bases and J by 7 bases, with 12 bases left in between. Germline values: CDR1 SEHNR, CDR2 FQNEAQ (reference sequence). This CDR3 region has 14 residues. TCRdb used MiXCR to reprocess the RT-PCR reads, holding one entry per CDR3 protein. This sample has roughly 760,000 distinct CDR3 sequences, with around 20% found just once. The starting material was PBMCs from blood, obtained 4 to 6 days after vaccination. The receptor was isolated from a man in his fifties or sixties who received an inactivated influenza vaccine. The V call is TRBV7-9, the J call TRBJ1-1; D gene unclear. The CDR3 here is CASSLALTKGEAFF. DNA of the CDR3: TGTGCCAGCAGCTTAGCGCTTACGAAGGGTGAAGCTTTCTTT.